Given below is one T cell receptor beta chain in context. Its matching antigen is unknown. These data belong to a study of CXCR3-negative and CXCR3-positive naive CD8 T cells. With UMI labels, 5' RACE was used to prepare the TRB cDNA libraries. TCRdb reanalyzed the 5' RACE reads and collapses them to one entry per CDR3 protein, without DNA. The sample includes 150,000 or so distinct CDR3 sequences. The CDR3 covers 16 residues. Whole-study results and caveats: Naive cells that were CXCR3-positive had more hydrophobic TRB CDR3s (compared with CXCR3-negative naive cells).

Sequencing input: naive CXCR3+ CD8+ T cells from blood. The subset is: CD45RO-CCR7+CD27+CD95- naive CD8+ T cells expressing CXCR3 (TNR3+). This chain links TRBV21-1 with TRBJ2-7; TCRdb's assignment of TRBD1 cannot be checked, as there is no DNA. TRBV21-1 corresponds to a pseudogene. This sequence was found in a human donor in good health. Some clones in this sample may be carry-over from other donors' samples. CDR3 in amino acids: CASSTPRQGVGYEQYF.